This T cell receptor beta chain was identified during a study of CD8 T cells in Susac syndrome. This CDR3 contains 13 residues. The V end lost 0 bases, the J end lost 2 bases, and 5 bases lay between the germline ends. Per the germline V gene, CDR1 is GTSNPN and CDR2 is SVGIG (reference sequence). RNA, at 0.5 to 1 ug, was reverse transcribed with random hexamers. TCRdb itself ran the immunoSEQ multiplex PCR reads through MiXCR, one entry per CDR3 protein. Of about 180,000 distinct CDR3 sequences listed, just under 95% were seen once; the top ten hold 0.085% to 0.1%. The material sequenced was CD4+ T cells from PBMCs. This chain uses TRBV30 with TRBJ2-4; no firm D call. The source of this sequence is a human donor with Susac syndrome. The DNA of the CDR3 is TGTGCCTGGAGTGTTAGTACCAAAAACATTCAGTACTTC. It encodes CAWSVSTKNIQYF.